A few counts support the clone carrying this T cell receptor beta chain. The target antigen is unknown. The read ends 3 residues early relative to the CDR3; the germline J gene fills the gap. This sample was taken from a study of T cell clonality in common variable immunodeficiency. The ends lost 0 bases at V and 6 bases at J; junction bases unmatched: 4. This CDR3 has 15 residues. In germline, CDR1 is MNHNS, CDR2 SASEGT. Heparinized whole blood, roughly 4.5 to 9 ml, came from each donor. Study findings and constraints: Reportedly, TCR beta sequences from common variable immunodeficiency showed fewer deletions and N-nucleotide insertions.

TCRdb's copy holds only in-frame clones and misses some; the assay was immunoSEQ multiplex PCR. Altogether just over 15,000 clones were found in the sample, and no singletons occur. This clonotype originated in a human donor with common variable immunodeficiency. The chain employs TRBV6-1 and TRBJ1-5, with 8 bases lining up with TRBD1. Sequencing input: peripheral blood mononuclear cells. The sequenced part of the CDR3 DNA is TGTGCCAGCAGTGAAGCGGGGACAGGAGTTCAGCCC. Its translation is CASSEAGTGVQP. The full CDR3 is CASSEAGTGVQPQHF.